The 27 T cell receptor beta chains in this list originate from one sample, sequenced in a study of cytomegalovirus exposure and HLA in healthy donors. PCR primers comprised 60 Vbeta and 13 Jbeta primers. Method: immunoSEQ multiplex PCR; TCRdb's copy keeps in-frame clones and lacks some. The table lists about 140,000 clones, more than 60% of them singletons. Sequencing used PBMCs. The receptors stem from a female donor in good health and CMV-seronegative.

The rearrangement joins TRBV9 to TRBJ1-6; the match to TRBD1 covers 7 bases. V gave up 3 bases and J gave up 0 bases; unmatched junction bases: 9. The CDR3 is made up of 18 amino acids. Germline V gene data show CDR1 as SGDLS and CDR2 as YYNGEE. CDR3 DNA sequence: TGTGCCAGCAGCGAGGGGCAGGGGGTTAGCTCCTATAATTCACCCCTCCACTTT. Encoded protein: CASSEGQGVSSYNSPLHF.

V usage is TRBV27 and J usage is TRBJ1-1; possibly TRBD1 for D (5 bases). Germline CDR1 reads MNHEY; CDR2 reads SMNVEV (reference sequence). This CDR3 comprises 15 residues. The V gene lost 0 bases and the J gene lost 5 bases, with 13 bases spanning the gap. The CDR3 region is CASSLSSEGRTEAFF. The CDR3, as DNA: TGTGCCAGCAGTTTATCGTCGGAGGGGAGAACTGAAGCTTTCTTT.

This chain joins TRBV30 and TRBJ2-1; the D is unclear. Per germline, CDR1 GTSNPN and CDR2 SVGIG (reference sequence). The V end lost 4 bases, the J end lost 4 bases, and 14 bases lay between the germline ends. The CDR3 runs 14 residues. CDR3 nucleotide sequence: TGTGCCTGGAAGAGTCCTAACTCATACAATGAGCAGTTCTTC. It yields the protein CAWKSPNSYNEQFF.

Remarks on this clone: The junction shows a germline mismatch at one end, possibly a read error. J is TRBJ2-5 and V is TRBV7-9; 14 nucleotides line up with TRBD2. The CDR3 is 18 residues long. Germline V gene lookup returns CDR1 SEHNR and CDR2 FQNEAQ (reference sequence). In DNA, the CDR3 is TGTTCCAGCAGCTTCACCGGGACTAGCGGGAGCCTGGGGGAGACCCAGTACTTC. This codes for CSSSFTGTSGSLGETQYF.

The V and J genes are TRBV7-9 and TRBJ1-2, with 8 bases lining up with TRBD1. J lost 2 bases, V lost 3 bases, and 5 bases had no gene match. The CDR3 has 15 amino acids. Germline CDR1 SEHNR, CDR2 FQNEAQ (reference sequence). The CDR3 DNA follows: TGTGCCAGCAGCTTGTCAGGGGGCAAGAACTATGGCTACACCTTC. Encoded protein: CASSLSGGKNYGYTF.

The gene calls are TRBV2 and TRBJ1-4, with D maybe TRBD1 (5 bases). There are 14 residues in the CDR3. CDR1 SNHLY and CDR2 FYNNEI come from the germline V gene. The V end was cut by 3 bases, the J end by 3 bases, with 8 bases between. This CDR3 reads CASSDGAANEKLFF. The DNA for the CDR3 is TGTGCCAGCAGTGATGGGGCGGCTAATGAAAAACTGTTTTTT.

The V call is TRBV28, the J call TRBJ2-5, with 7 bases fitting TRBD2. V gave up 3 bases and J gave up 2 bases; unmatched junction bases: 6. This CDR3 has 15 amino acids. From germline, CDR1 is MDHEN and CDR2 SYDVKM. CDR3 in amino acids: CASSFLAEIQETQYF. CDR3 sequence (DNA): TGTGCCAGCAGTTTCCTAGCGGAGATACAAGAGACCCAGTACTTC.

CDR3 DNA sequence: TGTGCCAGCTCACCTACAGGGCCTGGGGCCAACGTCCTGACTTTC. Translating it yields CASSPTGPGANVLTF. The chain couples TRBV18 to TRBJ2-6; D might be TRBD1 (6 bases). CDR1 is KGHSH, CDR2 LQKENI, per germline. CDR3 length: 15 residues. V lost 3 bases and J lost 2, with 8 bases in between. The full variable domain, with the rest looked up from reference TRBV18 and TRBJ2-6, is NAGVMQNPRHLVRRRGQEARLRCSPMKGHSHVYWYRQLPEEGLKFMVYLQKENIIDESGMPKERFSAEFPKEGPSILRIQQVVRGDSAAYFCASSPTGPGANVLTFGAGSRLTVL.

J is TRBJ1-1 and V is TRBV9; TRBD1 agrees at 9 bases. Trimming at V came to 3 bases and at J to 1 base, leaving 4 bases not matched to a gene. CDR3 length: 15 amino acids. Germline V gene lookup returns CDR1 SGDLS and CDR2 YYNGEE. The CDR3 sequence: CASSETGQGNTEAFF. CDR3 sequence (DNA): TGTGCCAGCAGCGAAACGGGACAGGGGAACACTGAAGCTTTCTTT.

This chain joins TRBV27 and TRBJ1-1, with no clear D. The V gene's germline CDR1 is MNHEY and CDR2 SMNVEV (reference sequence). This CDR3 is built from 16 residues. The V and J ends lost 2 bases and 1 base respectively, with 14 bases between them. Here the CDR3 reads CASSLKVPLGNTEAFF. CDR3 nucleotides: TGTGCCAGCAGTTTAAAGGTTCCGCTAGGGAACACTGAAGCTTTCTTT.

This chain connects TRBV27 to TRBJ2-5; 8 positions match TRBD1. The J call is in doubt because the DNA end fits TRBJ2-7 better. Germline loops: CDR1 MNHEY, CDR2 SMNVEV (reference sequence). CDR3 size: 16 residues. CDR3 DNA sequence: TGTGCCAGCAGCCCGACTCGGGACAGGTATACCTACGAGCAGTACTTC. Translation gives CASSPTRDRYTYEQYF.

V is TRBV5-4 and J is TRBJ2-5; tentative D call: TRBD1 (6 bases). CDR1 SGHNT and CDR2 YYREEE come from the germline V gene (reference sequence). Trimming removed 1 base from V and 0 bases from J, with 10 bases in between. The CDR3 length is 15 residues. The CDR3: CASSLRNRDQETQYF. The CDR3 DNA reads as TGTGCCAGCAGCTTGCGGAACAGGGACCAAGAGACCCAGTACTTC.

The V and J genes are TRBV5-4 and TRBJ2-2, with 7 positions matching TRBD2. V shed 0 bases, J shed 2 bases, and the junction held 7 bases outside the gene matches. Germline CDR1 and CDR2: SGHNT and YYREEE (reference sequence). CDR3 length: 17 residues. The CDR3 DNA sequence: TGTGCCAGCAGCTTGGTGGGGAGGGGTACCAACACCGGGGAGCTGTTTTTT. Translation: CASSLVGRGTNTGELFF.

This clone showed up just once. Other DNA sequences in the sample encode the same CDR3. The chain has TRBV27 and TRBJ2-7, with 10 bases aligning to TRBD1. Germline assignment: CDR1 MNHEY and CDR2 SMNVEV (reference sequence). This CDR3 spans 16 amino acids. V lost 0 bases and J lost 4; bases outside the gene matches: 6. This CDR3 is CASSLSRTGGGYEQYF. The CDR3 DNA reads TGTGCCAGCAGTTTATCTCGGACAGGGGGGGGGTACGAGCAGTACTTC.

The chain carries TRBV28 and TRBJ1-1, with a weak D call TRBD1 (6 bases). This CDR3 comprises 15 residues. Germline V CDR1 and CDR2: MDHEN, SYDVKM. The V end was cut by 3 bases, the J end by 5 bases, with 16 bases between. CDR3 coding DNA: TGTGCCAGCAGTTTGGCCCGACAGGTTGGGACTGAAGCTTTCTTT. Residues: CASSLARQVGTEAFF.

V gene TRBV5-5 combines with J gene TRBJ1-1; D perhaps matches TRBD1 (6 bases). The V gene's germline CDR1 is SGHKS and CDR2 YYEKEE (reference sequence). The CDR3 extends over 15 amino acids. Trimming took off 2 bases at V and 4 bases at J, with 15 bases between the two ends. DNA for the CDR3: TGTGCCAGCAGCTTCGGTAACAGGGCGGTCACTGAAGCTTTCTTT. Translation gives CASSFGNRAVTEAFF.

V usage is TRBV13 and J usage is TRBJ2-3; TRBD1 might be the D (5 bases). This CDR3 has 16 residues. Germline V gene lookup returns CDR1 PRHDT and CDR2 FYEKMQ (reference sequence). Trimming pared 1 base from V and 2 bases from J, leaving 13 bases between. The CDR3 loop is CASSLDRSEPTDTQYF. Written as DNA, the CDR3 is TGTGCCAGCAGCTTAGACAGGTCGGAACCCACAGATACGCAGTATTTT.

The chain combines TRBV7-6 with TRBJ1-1, with D possibly matching TRBD1 (6 bases). The germline gives CDR1 SGHVS, CDR2 FNYEAQ. This CDR3 is 16 amino acids long. Trimming took 1 base from V and 1 from J, leaving 13 bases between them. The CDR3 is CASSLEGGVPNTEAFF. The CDR3 DNA is TGTGCCAGCAGCTTAGAGGGGGGGGTTCCGAACACTGAAGCTTTCTTT.

This clone is a singleton in its sample. V usage is TRBV5-1 and J usage is TRBJ2-3; D perhaps matches TRBD2 (5 bases). CDR3 size: 15 residues. Germline CDR1 reads SGHRS; CDR2 reads YFSETQ. V dropped 0 bases and J dropped 2 bases, with 10 bases sitting between them. CDR3 coding DNA: TGCGCCAGCAGCTTGGCGGGGAAGACCACAGATACGCAGTATTTT. Encoded protein: CASSLAGKTTDTQYF.

The rearrangement uses TRBV4-2 and TRBJ2-5, with TRBD1 as a possible D gene (6 bases). Near its end, the DNA agrees better with TRBJ2-7, so the J call may be wrong. The CDR3 extends over 13 amino acids. The V gene's germline CDR1 is LGHNA and CDR2 YNFKEQ. The CDR3 coding sequence is TGTGCCAGCAGCGGGACACCCGCCTACGAGCAGTACTTC. Amino acid sequence: CASSGTPAYEQYF.

The table lists this clone with a count of one. The chain uses TRBV19 and TRBJ1-3; no clear D. Germline lookup yields CDR1 LNHDA and CDR2 SQIVND (reference sequence). The CDR3 runs 15 residues. The V end was cut by 4 bases, the J end by 0 bases, with 10 bases between. The chain's CDR3 is CASSTQISSGNTIYF. The CDR3 nucleotides are TGTGCCAGTAGTACCCAAATTAGCTCTGGAAACACCATATATTTT.

The chain is built from TRBV5-1 and TRBJ1-2; no clear D gene. The CDR3 has 14 amino acids. V gave up 1 base and J gave up 4 bases, with 11 bases separating them. The germline V gene encodes CDR1 SGHRS and CDR2 YFSETQ. The CDR3 DNA follows: TGCGCCAGCAGCTTGCTCGGAGAGAGCTATGGCTACACCTTC. It specifies CASSLLGESYGYTF.

The rearrangement uses TRBV9 and TRBJ2-1, with D perhaps TRBD2 (5 bases). Trimming cost V 2 bases and J 5 bases, with 14 bases left between them. The CDR3 contains 15 residues. Germline values: CDR1 SGDLS, CDR2 YYNGEE. In DNA, the CDR3 is TGTGCCAGCAGCGTTTTCGGACTCGACAACAATGAGCAGTTCTTC. This encodes CASSVFGLDNNEQFF.

The rearrangement joins TRBV2 to TRBJ2-5, with D possibly matching TRBD2 (6 bases). V lost 7 bases and J 5 bases, leaving 23 bases between the germline ends. In germline, CDR1 is SNHLY, CDR2 FYNNEI. The CDR3 is made up of 16 amino acids. For the CDR3, the DNA is TGTGCCAGCACCCCGGGGGAAGCCTTAGCAGGGGAGACCCAGTACTTC. Encoded protein: CASTPGEALAGETQYF.

The V call is TRBV6-6, the J call TRBJ1-1; D perhaps matches TRBD1 (5 bases). This CDR3 is 14 amino acids long. V dropped 0 bases and J dropped 3 bases, with 8 bases sitting between them. Germline V gene data show CDR1 as MNHNY and CDR2 as SVGAGI (reference sequence). In DNA, the CDR3 is TGTGCCAGCAGTTACTCAAGGGGCCACACTGAAGCTTTCTTT. Translation: CASSYSRGHTEAFF.

This clone was recorded once. This chain joins TRBV2 and TRBJ2-5; 11 bases line up with TRBD2. The CDR3 length is 16 residues. J gave up 5 bases and V 6 bases, and 11 bases lay outside the gene matches. CDR1 and CDR2 (germline): SNHLY, FYNNEI. The CDR3 sequence: CASSAPPSGGRETQYF. CDR3 nucleotides: TGTGCCAGCAGCGCCCCTCCTAGCGGGGGGCGGGAGACCCAGTACTTC.

This clone was seen only a few times. The chain is built from TRBV4-1 and TRBJ2-1, with TRBD1 matching 7 bases. CDR1 MGHRA and CDR2 YSYEKL come from the germline V gene. The V segment lost 1 base and the J segment 4 bases; nucleotides outside the gene matches: 4. The CDR3 sequence is 15 residues long. Here the CDR3 DNA reads TGCGCCAGCAGCCAAGCCGGGACAGCTTACAATGAGCAGTTCTTC. Translated: CASSQAGTAYNEQFF.